These T cell receptor beta chains were read from a single sample in a study of cytomegalovirus exposure and HLA in healthy donors. TCRdb keeps only in-frame clones here, not all; method: immunoSEQ multiplex PCR. The data hold around 200,000 clones, with around 82% observed a single time. The material sequenced was PBMCs. Receptors originate from a woman aged 18-29 years in good health and CMV-seropositive. Each CDR3 is given with its conserved first and last residue. D genes are given only for firm matches. Some rows mark clone size as missing; the rest say once, few, many or name a class of expanded clone.

CDR3	DNA	V	J	D	length	size
CSAPTGTSTDTQYF	TGCAGCGCACCGACAGGGACCTCCACAGATACGCAGTATTTT	TRBV29-1	TRBJ2-3	TRBD1	14	-
CASSSGRGEIFRNTEAFF	TGTGCCAGCAGCTCCGGTCGGGGGGAGATATTTCGGAACACTGAAGCTTTCTTT	TRBV7-9	TRBJ1-1	-	18	-
CASSLRDSSTDTQYF	TGTGCCAGCAGCCTCCGGGACAGTAGCACAGATACGCAGTATTTT	TRBV11-2	TRBJ2-3	TRBD1	15	-
CASSRDYATDTQYF	TGTGCCAGCTCACGGGACTACGCCACAGATACGCAGTATTTT	TRBV18	TRBJ2-3	TRBD2	14	-
CASSLGRGPAQETQYF	TGCGCCAGCAGCTTGGGGCGGGGCCCCGCCCAAGAGACCCAGTACTTC	TRBV5-1	TRBJ2-5	-	16	-
CASSYSGQINYGYTF	TGTGCCAGCAGTTACTCGGGACAGATTAACTATGGCTACACCTTC	TRBV6-5	TRBJ1-2	TRBD1	15	-
CASSRGYEQYF	TGTGCCAGCAGTCGGGGATACGAGCAGTACTTC	TRBV27	TRBJ2-7	-	11	-
CASSGPLGTGASEKLFF	TGTGCCAGCAGCGGACCCTTGGGGACAGGGGCTTCCGAAAAACTGTTTTTT	TRBV9	TRBJ1-4	TRBD1	17	few
CASSPGQGYDYGYTF	TGTGCCAGCAGCCCGGGACAGGGTTATGACTATGGCTACACCTTC	TRBV5-4	TRBJ1-2	TRBD1	15	-
CASSLGGNSYEQYF	TGTGCCAGCAGCTTGGGGGGCAACTCCTACGAGCAGTACTTC	TRBV5-5	TRBJ2-7	-	14	-
CASSLELVREQFF	TGTGCCAGCAGCTTAGAACTGGTTCGCGAGCAGTTCTTC	TRBV11-2	TRBJ2-1	-	13	-
CASSQQGSNEQYF	TGTGCCAGCAGCCAACAGGGTTCCAACGAGCAGTACTTC	TRBV14	TRBJ2-7	-	13	-
CASSLDPQGYSSPLHF	TGTGCCAGCAGCTTAGATCCGCAGGGGTATAGTTCACCCCTCCACTTT	TRBV7-9	TRBJ1-6	-	16	-
CASGGGVPDTQYF	TGTGCCAGCGGCGGGGGGGTTCCAGATACGCAGTATTTT	TRBV6-1	TRBJ2-3	TRBD2	13	-
CASRPPTGSGNDEQFF	TGCGCCAGCAGACCTCCCACAGGGTCCGGTAACGATGAGCAGTTCTTC	TRBV5-1	TRBJ2-1	-	16	-
CASSTQTGEEAFF	TGTGCCAGCAGTACCCAGACAGGGGAGGAAGCTTTCTTT	TRBV27	TRBJ1-1	TRBD1	13	medium-sized
CSVADRTLTYEQYF	TGCAGCGTCGCTGACAGGACCCTAACCTACGAGCAGTACTTC	TRBV29-1	TRBJ2-7	-	14	-
CASSPLSGTGPHEQYF	TGTGCCAGCAGCCCATTATCCGGGACAGGGCCCCACGAGCAGTACTTC	TRBV7-9	TRBJ2-7	TRBD1	16	many
CASSLAGTNYEQYF	TGCGCCAGCAGCTTGGCGGGAACCAACTACGAGCAGTACTTC	TRBV5-1	TRBJ2-7	-	14	-
CASSAGLAGASSYNEQFF	TGTGCCAGCAGCGCGGGACTAGCGGGGGCCTCCTCCTACAATGAGCAGTTCTTC	TRBV9	TRBJ2-1	TRBD2	18	-
CASCRGGSGNTIYF	TGTGCCAGTTGTCGTGGAGGCTCTGGAAACACCATATATTTT	TRBV19	TRBJ1-3	-	14	-
CASSHEGSGGSYF	TGTGCCAGCAGCCACGAAGGGTCGGGGGGGAGTTACTTC	TRBV5-6	TRBJ2-7	TRBD2	13	-
CASSEFGLGNTEAFF	TGTGCCAGCAGTGAATTCGGACTCGGAAACACTGAAGCTTTCTTT	TRBV6-1	TRBJ1-1	-	15	-
CASSSDFATNEKLFF	TGTGCCAGCAGCTCAGACTTTGCAACTAATGAAAAACTGTTTTTT	TRBV5-4	TRBJ1-4	-	15	-
CASSLPGTGLLNTEAFF	TGTGCCAGCAGCTTACCCGGGACAGGGCTACTGAACACTGAAGCTTTCTTT	TRBV11-3	TRBJ1-1	TRBD1	17	-
CATSTGTGYNSPLHF	TGTGCCACCAGCACGGGGACAGGGTATAATTCACCCCTCCACTTT	TRBV15	TRBJ1-6	TRBD1	15	-
CASSLGQGGSPLHF	TGCGCCAGCAGCTTGGGGCAGGGGGGATCACCCCTCCACTTT	TRBV5-1	TRBJ1-6	TRBD1	14	-
CANRQGAFDGYTF	TGCGCCAACCGACAGGGGGCTTTTGATGGCTACACCTTC	TRBV5-1	TRBJ1-2	TRBD1	13	few
CASSTGSVETQYF	TGTGCCAGTAGTACAGGGTCCGTGGAGACCCAGTACTTC	TRBV19	TRBJ2-5	-	13	-
CASSRQGSYNEQFF	TGTGCCAGCAGCCGACAGGGCAGCTACAATGAGCAGTTCTTC	TRBV9	TRBJ2-1	TRBD1	14	many
CASSVIAGKNEKLFF	TGTGCCAGCAGCGTGATTGCAGGGAAAAATGAAAAACTGTTTTTT	TRBV9	TRBJ1-4	-	15	-
CASSQDWPTSGTSYEQYF	TGTGCCAGCAGCCAAGATTGGCCTACTAGCGGGACCTCCTACGAGCAGTACTTC	TRBV4-2	TRBJ2-7	TRBD2	18	-
CASQNFCNQPQHF	TGCGCCAGCCAGAATTTTTGCAATCAGCCCCAGCATTTT	TRBV10-1	TRBJ1-5	-	13	-
CASSLAAGARTEAFF	TGTGCCAGCAGCTTGGCGGCAGGGGCGAGGACTGAAGCTTTCTTT	TRBV5-8	TRBJ1-1	-	15	-
CASSFGPLSGGGGETQYF	TGTGCCAGCAGCTTTGGGCCCCTCAGCGGGGGGGGAGGAGAGACCCAGTACTTC	TRBV13	TRBJ2-5	TRBD2	18	-
CASSLTPGQSYNEQFF	TGTGCCAGCAGCCTAACGCCGGGACAGTCATACAATGAGCAGTTCTTC	TRBV7-9	TRBJ2-1	TRBD1	16	-
CASSEGQRGTEAFF	TGTGCCAGCAGCGAAGGACAGAGGGGCACTGAAGCTTTCTTT	TRBV13	TRBJ1-1	-	14	-
CASSPLTSRFAKNIQYF	TGTGCCAGCTCACCACTTACCAGCAGGTTTGCCAAAAACATTCAGTACTTC	TRBV18	TRBJ2-4	-	17	once
CASSLVGTSGTDTQYF	TGTGCCAGCAGCTTGGTAGGGACTAGCGGGACAGATACGCAGTATTTT	TRBV5-6	TRBJ2-3	TRBD2	16	-
CASSESTGTEFQPQHF	TGTGCCAGCAGTGAATCCACCGGGACAGAATTTCAGCCCCAGCATTTT	TRBV25-1	TRBJ1-5	TRBD1	16	-
CASSFEEVGTEAFF	TGTGCCAGCAGCTTTGAGGAGGTCGGGACTGAAGCTTTCTTT	TRBV9	TRBJ1-1	-	14	once
CASSLGGEYGYTF	TGTGCCAGCAGCTTAGGGGGGGAGTATGGCTACACCTTC	TRBV7-2	TRBJ1-2	-	13	-
CASSSKPRTAPSTDTQYF	TGTGCCAGCAGCTCTAAACCGAGGACAGCACCGAGCACAGATACGCAGTATTTT	TRBV7-2	TRBJ2-3	-	18	-
CASSVGGVQPQHF	TGTGCCAGCAGCGTAGGCGGGGTTCAGCCCCAGCATTTT	TRBV9	TRBJ1-5	-	13	few
CASARNQETQYF	TGCGCCAGCGCGCGGAACCAAGAGACCCAGTACTTC	TRBV10-2	TRBJ2-5	-	12	-
CASSRIRGNTQYF	TGTGCCAGCAGCCGTATTCGGGGAAATACGCAGTATTTT	TRBV11-2	TRBJ2-3	-	13	-
CASSKQITDTQYF	TGTGCCAGCAGCAAACAGATCACAGATACGCAGTATTTT	TRBV7-7	TRBJ2-3	-	13	-
CASSLGTLAGGRSNEQFF	TGTGCCAGCAGCTTAGGAACCCTAGCGGGGGGACGGAGCAATGAGCAGTTCTTC	TRBV13	TRBJ2-1	TRBD2	18	-
CASSLVRRTDQETQYF	TGTGCCAGCAGCTTGGTCCGAAGGACAGACCAAGAGACCCAGTACTTC	TRBV5-6	TRBJ2-5	-	16	-
CASSLGTLFLNEQFF	TGTGCCAGCAGCCTAGGGACACTTTTTTTAAATGAGCAGTTCTTC	TRBV27	TRBJ2-1	-	15	-
CASSSGTSGNIQYF	TGTGCCAGCAGCTCTGGGACTAGTGGAAACATTCAGTACTTC	TRBV4-2	TRBJ2-4	TRBD2	14	-
CASSPGNRGDEQYF	TGTGCCAGCTCACCAGGAAACAGGGGGGACGAGCAGTACTTC	TRBV18	TRBJ2-7	TRBD1	14	-
CASSLLAGDNEQFF	TGTGCCAGCAGCTTGCTAGCGGGGGACAATGAGCAGTTCTTC	TRBV11-3	TRBJ2-1	TRBD2	14	-